This TCR beta chain was recorded in a study of blood T cell repertoires in COVID-19. Background on the study: Sources were T cells, B-cell-depleted T cells, or PBMCs; the material itself was cDNA or gDNA.

CDR3 length: 13 residues. Trimming pared 0 bases from V and 6 bases from J, leaving 8 bases between. Looked up from germline, CDR1 is SGDLS and CDR2 is YYNGEE. This table comes from immunoSEQ multiplex PCR, and its TCRdb copy is limited to in-frame clones, with some not included. The sample has about 260,000 clones; 85% to 90% are singletons. This chain connects TRBV9 to TRBJ2-3; no clear D. This clonotype originated in a human donor in a cohort sampled during active COVID-19. The specimen was peripheral blood. The CDR3 here is CASSVVPPDTQYF. The CDR3 DNA reads TGTGCCAGCAGCGTAGTCCCCCCGGATACGCAGTATTTT.